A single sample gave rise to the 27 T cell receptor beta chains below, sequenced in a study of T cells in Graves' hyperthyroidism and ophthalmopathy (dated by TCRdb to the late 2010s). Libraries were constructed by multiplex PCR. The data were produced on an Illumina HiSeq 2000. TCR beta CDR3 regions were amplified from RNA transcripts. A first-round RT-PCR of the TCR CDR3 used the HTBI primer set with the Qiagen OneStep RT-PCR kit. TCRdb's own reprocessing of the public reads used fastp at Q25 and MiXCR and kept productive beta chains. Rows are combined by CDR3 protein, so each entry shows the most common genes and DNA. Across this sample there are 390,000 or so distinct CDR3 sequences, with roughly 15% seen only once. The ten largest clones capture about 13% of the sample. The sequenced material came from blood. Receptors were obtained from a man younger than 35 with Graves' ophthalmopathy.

As DNA, the CDR3 is TGTGCCTGGACGGGGTGGGGCGGCTCCTACGAGCAGTACTTC. This translates into CAWTGWGGSYEQYF. The J gene is TRBJ2-7, the V gene TRBV30; D is perhaps TRBD1 or TRBD2 (5 bases each). The CDR3 is 14 residues long. The germline V gene has CDR1 GTSNPN and CDR2 SVGIG (reference sequence). Trimming took 4 bases from V and 0 from J, leaving 13 bases between them. Full variable domain (remainder filled in from reference TRBV30 and TRBJ2-7): SQTIHQWPATLVQPVGSPLSLECTVEGTSNPNLYWYRQAAGRGLQLLFYSVGIGQISSEVPQNLSASRPQDRQFILSSKKLLLSDSGFYLCAWTGWGGSYEQYFGPGTRLTVT.

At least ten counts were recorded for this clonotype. CDR3 in amino acids: CASRKGGSSYEQYF. CDR3 in DNA: TGTGCCAGCAGGAAGGGTGGTTCCTCCTACGAGCAGTACTTC. The chain couples TRBV7-2 to TRBJ2-7; D uncertain. The CDR3 totals 14 residues. V lost 6 bases and J lost 0, with 12 bases in between. Germline V gene data show CDR1 as SGHTA and CDR2 as FQGNSA.

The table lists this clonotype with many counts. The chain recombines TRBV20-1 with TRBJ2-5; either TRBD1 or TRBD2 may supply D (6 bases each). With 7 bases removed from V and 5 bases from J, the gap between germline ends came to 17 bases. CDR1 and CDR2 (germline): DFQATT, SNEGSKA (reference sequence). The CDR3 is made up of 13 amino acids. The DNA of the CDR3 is TGCAGTGTTGAGGGGGGCTGGGAGGAGACCCAGTACTTC. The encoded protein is CSVEGGWEETQYF.

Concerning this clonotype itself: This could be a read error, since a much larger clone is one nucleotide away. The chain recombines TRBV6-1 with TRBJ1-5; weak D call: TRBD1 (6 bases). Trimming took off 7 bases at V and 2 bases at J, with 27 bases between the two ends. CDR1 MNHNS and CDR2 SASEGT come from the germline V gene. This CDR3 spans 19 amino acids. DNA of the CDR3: TGTGCCAGCACCCCTGGATACAGGGAGAGCGACTATCGCAATCAGCCCCAGCATTTT. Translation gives CASTPGYRESDYRNQPQHF.

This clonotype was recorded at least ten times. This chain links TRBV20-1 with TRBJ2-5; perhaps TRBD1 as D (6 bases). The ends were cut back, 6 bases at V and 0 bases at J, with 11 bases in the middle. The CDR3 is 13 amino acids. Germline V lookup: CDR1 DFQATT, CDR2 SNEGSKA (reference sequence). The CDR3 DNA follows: TGCAGTGCACTTGGACAGAACCAAGAGACCCAGTACTTC. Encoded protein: CSALGQNQETQYF.

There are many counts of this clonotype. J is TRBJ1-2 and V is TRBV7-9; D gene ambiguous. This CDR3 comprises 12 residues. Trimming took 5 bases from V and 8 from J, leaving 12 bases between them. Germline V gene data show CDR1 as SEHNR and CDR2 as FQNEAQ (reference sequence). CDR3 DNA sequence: TGTGCCAGCAGCACCCCCGAAGGAGGCTACACCTTC. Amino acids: CASSTPEGGYTF. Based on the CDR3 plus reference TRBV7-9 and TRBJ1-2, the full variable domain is DTGVSQNPRHKITKRGQNVTFRCDPISEHNRLYWYRQTLGQGPEFLTYFQNEAQLEKSRLLSDRFSAERPKGSFSTLEIQRTEQGDSAMYLCASSTPEGGYTFGSGTRLTVV.

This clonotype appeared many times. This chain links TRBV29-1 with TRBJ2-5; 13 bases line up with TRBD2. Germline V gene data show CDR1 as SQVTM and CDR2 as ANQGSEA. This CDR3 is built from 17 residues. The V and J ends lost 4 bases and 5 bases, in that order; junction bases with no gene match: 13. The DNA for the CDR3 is TGCAGCGTTGTGAAAGGACTAGCGGGAGTCAGAGGGGAGACCCAGTACTTC. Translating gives CSVVKGLAGVRGETQYF.

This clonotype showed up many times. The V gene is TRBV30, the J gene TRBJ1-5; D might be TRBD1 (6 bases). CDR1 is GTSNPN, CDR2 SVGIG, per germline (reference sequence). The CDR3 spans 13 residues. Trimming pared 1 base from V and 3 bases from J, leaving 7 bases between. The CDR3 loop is CAWSDRVNQPQHF. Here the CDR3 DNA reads TGTGCCTGGAGTGACAGGGTCAATCAGCCCCAGCATTTT.

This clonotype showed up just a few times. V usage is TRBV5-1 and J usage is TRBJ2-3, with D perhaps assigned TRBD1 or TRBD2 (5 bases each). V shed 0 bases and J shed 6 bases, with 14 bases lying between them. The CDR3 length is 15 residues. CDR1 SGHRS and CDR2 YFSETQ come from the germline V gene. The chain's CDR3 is CASSLDGGVGDTQYF. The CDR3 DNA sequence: TGCGCCAGCAGCTTGGATGGGGGAGTCGGGGATACGCAGTATTTT.

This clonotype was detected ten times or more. The CDR3 is CASSLGWLNTEAFF. The CDR3 nucleotides read TGTGCCAGCAGCTTAGGGTGGCTGAACACTGAAGCTTTCTTT. The chain uses TRBV11-3 and TRBJ1-1, with D unclear. This CDR3 is built from 14 residues. V was shortened by 1 base and J by 0 bases, with 6 bases between the two germline ends. Germline CDR1 and CDR2: SGHNT and YENEEA. The full variable domain, in which reference TRBV11-3 and TRBJ1-1 provide the parts outside the CDR3, is EAGVVQSPRYKIIEKKQPVAFWCNPISGHNTLYWYLQNLGQGPELLIRYENEEAVDDSQLPKDRFSAERLKGVDSTLKIQPAELGDSAVYLCASSLGWLNTEAFFGQGTRLTVV.

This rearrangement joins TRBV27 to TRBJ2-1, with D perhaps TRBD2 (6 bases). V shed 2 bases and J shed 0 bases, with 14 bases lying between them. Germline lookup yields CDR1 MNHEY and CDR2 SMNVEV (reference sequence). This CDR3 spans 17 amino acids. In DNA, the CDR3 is TGTGCCAGCAGTTTACAGGGCGGGACCGGCTCCTACAATGAGCAGTTCTTC. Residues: CASSLQGGTGSYNEQFF.

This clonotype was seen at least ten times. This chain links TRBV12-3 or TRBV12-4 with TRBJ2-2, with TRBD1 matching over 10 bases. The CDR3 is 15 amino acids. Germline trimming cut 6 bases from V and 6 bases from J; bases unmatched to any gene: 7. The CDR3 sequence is CASRKGDRGAGELFF. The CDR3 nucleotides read TGTGCCAGCAGGAAAGGGGACAGGGGCGCCGGGGAGCTGTTTTTT.

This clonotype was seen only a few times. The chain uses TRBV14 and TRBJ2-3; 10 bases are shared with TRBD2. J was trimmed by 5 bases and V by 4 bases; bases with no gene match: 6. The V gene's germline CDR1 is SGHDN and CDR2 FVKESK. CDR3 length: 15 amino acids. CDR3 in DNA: TGTGCCAGCAGCCGAACTAGCGGGGTAAAAGATACGCAGTATTTT. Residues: CASSRTSGVKDTQYF.

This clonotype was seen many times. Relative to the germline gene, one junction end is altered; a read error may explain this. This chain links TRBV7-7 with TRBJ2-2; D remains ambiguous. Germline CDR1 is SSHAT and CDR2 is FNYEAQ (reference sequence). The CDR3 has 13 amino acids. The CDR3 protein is CASSFSHTGELFF. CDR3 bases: TGTGCTAGCAGCTTCTCCCACACCGGGGAGCTGTTTTTT. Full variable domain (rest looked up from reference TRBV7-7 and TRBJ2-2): GAGVSQSPRYKVTKRGQDVTLRCDPISSHATLYWYQQALGQGPEFLTYFNYEAQPDKSGLPSDRFSAERPEGSISTLTIQRTEQRDSAMYRCASSFSHTGELFFGEGSRLTVL.

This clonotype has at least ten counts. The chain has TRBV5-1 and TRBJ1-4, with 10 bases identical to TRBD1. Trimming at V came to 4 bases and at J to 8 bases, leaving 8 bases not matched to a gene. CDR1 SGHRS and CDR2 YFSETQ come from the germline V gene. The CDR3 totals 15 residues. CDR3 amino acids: CASSGTGTGEEKLFF. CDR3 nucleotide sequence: TGCGCCAGCAGCGGAACCGGGACAGGGGAAGAAAAACTGTTTTTT. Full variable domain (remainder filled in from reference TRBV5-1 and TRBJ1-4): KAGVTQTPRYLIKTRGQQVTLSCSPISGHRSVSWYQQTPGQGLQFLFEYFSETQRNKGNFPGRFSGRQFSNSRSEMNVSTLELGDSALYLCASSGTGTGEEKLFFGSGTQLSVL.

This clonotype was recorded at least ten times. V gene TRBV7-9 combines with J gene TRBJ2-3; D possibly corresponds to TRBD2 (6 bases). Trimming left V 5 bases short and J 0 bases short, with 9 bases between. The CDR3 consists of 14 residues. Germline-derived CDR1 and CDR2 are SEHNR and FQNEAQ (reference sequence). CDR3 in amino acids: CASSQGLSTDTQYF. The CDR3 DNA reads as TGTGCCAGCAGCCAGGGACTGAGCACAGATACGCAGTATTTT.

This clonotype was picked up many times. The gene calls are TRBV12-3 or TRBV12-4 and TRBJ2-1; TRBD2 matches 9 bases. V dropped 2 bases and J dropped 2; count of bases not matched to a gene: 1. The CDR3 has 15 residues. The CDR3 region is CASSLKRGAYNEQFF. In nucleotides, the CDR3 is TGTGCCAGCAGTTTAAAGCGGGGGGCCTACAATGAGCAGTTCTTC.

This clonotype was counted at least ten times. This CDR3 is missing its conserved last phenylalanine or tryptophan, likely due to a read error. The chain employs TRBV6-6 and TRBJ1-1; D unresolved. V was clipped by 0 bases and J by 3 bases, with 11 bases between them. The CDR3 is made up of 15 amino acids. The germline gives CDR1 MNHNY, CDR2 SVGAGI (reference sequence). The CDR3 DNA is TGTGCCAGCAGTTACTCATCGGGGAGGGACACTGAAGCTTTCCTT. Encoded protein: CASSYSSGRDTEAFL.

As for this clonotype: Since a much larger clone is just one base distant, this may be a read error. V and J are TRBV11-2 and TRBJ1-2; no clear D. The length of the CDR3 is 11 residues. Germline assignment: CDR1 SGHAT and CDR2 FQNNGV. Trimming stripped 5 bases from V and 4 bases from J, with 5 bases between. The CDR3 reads CASSPLYGYTF. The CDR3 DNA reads TGTGCCAGCAGCCCCCTCTATGGCTACACCTTC. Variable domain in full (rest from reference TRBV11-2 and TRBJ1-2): EAGVAQSPRYKIIEKRQSVAFWCNPISGHATLYWYQQILGQGPKLLIQFQNNGVVDDSQLPKDRFSAERLKGVDSTLKIQPAKLEDSAVYLCASSPLYGYTFGSGTRLTVV.

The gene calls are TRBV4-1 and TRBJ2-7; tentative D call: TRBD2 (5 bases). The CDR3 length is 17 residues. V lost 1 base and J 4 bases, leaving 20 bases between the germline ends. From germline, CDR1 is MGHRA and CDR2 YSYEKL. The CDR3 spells CASSQVAGKVDSYEQYF. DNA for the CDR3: TGCGCCAGCAGCCAAGTGGCCGGGAAAGTGGATTCGTACGAGCAGTACTTC.

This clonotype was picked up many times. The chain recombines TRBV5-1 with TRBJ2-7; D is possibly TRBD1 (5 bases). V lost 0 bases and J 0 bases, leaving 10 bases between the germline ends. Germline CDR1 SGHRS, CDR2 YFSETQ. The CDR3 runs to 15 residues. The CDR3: CASSLGLGLSYEQYF. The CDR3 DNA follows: TGCGCCAGCAGCTTGGGTCTGGGGCTCTCCTACGAGCAGTACTTC.

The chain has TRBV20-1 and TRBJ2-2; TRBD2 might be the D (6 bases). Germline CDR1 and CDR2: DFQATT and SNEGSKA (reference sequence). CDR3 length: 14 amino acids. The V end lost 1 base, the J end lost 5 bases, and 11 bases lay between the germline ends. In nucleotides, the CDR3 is TGCAGTGCTAGAGCCCCCCTAGCGACCGGGGAGCTGTTTTTT. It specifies CSARAPLATGELFF.

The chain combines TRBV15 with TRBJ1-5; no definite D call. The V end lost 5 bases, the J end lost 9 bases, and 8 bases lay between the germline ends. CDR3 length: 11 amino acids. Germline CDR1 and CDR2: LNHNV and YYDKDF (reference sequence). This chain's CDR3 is CATSFSGPQHF. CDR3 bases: TGTGCCACCAGCTTTTCGGGGCCCCAGCATTTT.

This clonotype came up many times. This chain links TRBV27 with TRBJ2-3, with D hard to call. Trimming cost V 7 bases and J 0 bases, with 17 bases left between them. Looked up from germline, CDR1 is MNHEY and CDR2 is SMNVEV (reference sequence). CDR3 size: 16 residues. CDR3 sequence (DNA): TGTGCCAGCACCCCCAGCCCGGGCCCTAGCACAGATACGCAGTATTTT. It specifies CASTPSPGPSTDTQYF.

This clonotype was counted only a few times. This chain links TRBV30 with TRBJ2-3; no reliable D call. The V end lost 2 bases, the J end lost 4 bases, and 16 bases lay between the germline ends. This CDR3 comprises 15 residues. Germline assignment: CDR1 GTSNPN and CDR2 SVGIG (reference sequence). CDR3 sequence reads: CAWSPFGSFADTQYF. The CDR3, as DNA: TGTGCCTGGAGTCCCTTCGGTTCCTTCGCAGATACGCAGTATTTT. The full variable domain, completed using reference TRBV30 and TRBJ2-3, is SQTIHQWPATLVQPVGSPLSLECTVEGTSNPNLYWYRQAAGRGLQLLFYSVGIGQISSEVPQNLSASRPQDRQFILSSKKLLLSDSGFYLCAWSPFGSFADTQYFGPGTRLTVL.

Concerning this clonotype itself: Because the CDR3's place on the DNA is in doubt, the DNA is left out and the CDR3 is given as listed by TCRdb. CDR3 residues: CASSFYICSARGLGTQYF. The chain employs TRBV11-2 and TRBJ2-5; the table's D call, TRBD1, has no DNA check behind it. A total of 18 residues make up the CDR3, ends included. Germline V gene lookup returns CDR1 SGHAT and CDR2 FQNNGV.

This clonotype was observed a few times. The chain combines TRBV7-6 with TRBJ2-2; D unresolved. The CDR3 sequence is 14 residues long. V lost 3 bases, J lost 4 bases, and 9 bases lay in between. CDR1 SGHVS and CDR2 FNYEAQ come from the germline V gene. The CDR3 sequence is CASSLESGTGELFF. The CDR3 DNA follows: TGTGCCAGCAGCTTGGAATCTGGCACCGGGGAGCTGTTTTTT. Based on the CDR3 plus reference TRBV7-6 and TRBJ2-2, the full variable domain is GAGVSQSPRYKVTKRGQDVALRCDPISGHVSLYWYRQALGQGPEFLTYFNYEAQQDKSGLPNDRFSAERPEGSISTLTIQRTEQRDSAMYRCASSLESGTGELFFGEGSRLTVL.